The 16 T cell receptor beta chains below come from one sample, sequenced in a study of T cells after somatic rescue of genetic block (dated by TCRdb to 2020 to 2022). Receptor libraries were prepared by the immunoSEQ multiplex PCR assay. Here the immuneACCESS table is served through TCRdb, limited to in-frame sequences with V and J called. Missing clones are a known gap in these copies; in checked studies unresolved V genes cover under half, and the rest lacks a known reason. The sample profile shows 80,000 to 100,000 clones; 85% to 90% of them were found once. About 1.5% of the sample lies in the top ten. The sample taken for sequencing was peripheral blood mononuclear cells (PBMCs). These receptors all come from a woman between 18 and 29 years old.

The rearrangement joins TRBV28 to TRBJ1-5, with D tentatively TRBD1 (6 bases). Looked up from germline, CDR1 is MDHEN and CDR2 is SYDVKM. Trimming removed 6 bases at V and 6 bases at J, with 9 bases between. The CDR3 has 12 amino acids. Written as DNA, the CDR3 is TGTGCCAGCAGCAGGGGTCCTCAGCCCCAGCATTTT. This codes for CASSRGPQPQHF.

This chain joins TRBV10-3 and TRBJ2-7; D is possibly TRBD1 (6 bases). V was shortened by 3 bases and J by 1 base, with 13 bases between the two germline ends. This CDR3 region has 15 residues. Germline CDR1 and CDR2: ENHRY and SYGVKD. The CDR3 reads CAISDPGTHSYEQYF. Here the CDR3 DNA reads TGTGCCATCAGTGACCCCGGGACACATTCCTACGAGCAGTACTTC.

This chain uses TRBV29-1 with TRBJ2-5; 10 nucleotides agree with TRBD2. Per the germline V gene, CDR1 is SQVTM and CDR2 is ANQGSEA. The CDR3 runs 15 residues. The V and J ends lost 0 bases and 6 bases, in that order; junction bases with no gene match: 7. The chain's CDR3 is CSVEDGASGSKTQYF. The CDR3 DNA is TGCAGCGTTGAAGATGGGGCTAGCGGGAGCAAGACCCAGTACTTC.

V and J are TRBV19 and TRBJ1-2, with 8 bases matching TRBD1. V gave up 4 bases and J gave up 2 bases; unmatched junction bases: 3. This CDR3 region has 14 residues. Per the germline V gene, CDR1 is LNHDA and CDR2 is SQIVND (reference sequence). CDR3 protein: CASSSRQGNYGYTF. CDR3 coding DNA: TGTGCCAGTAGTAGCCGACAGGGGAACTATGGCTACACCTTC.

This clone is a singleton in its sample. This chain uses TRBV25-1 with TRBJ2-1; 13 bases fit TRBD2. The CDR3 is made up of 14 amino acids. Germline V CDR1 and CDR2: MGHDK, SYGVNS. The ends lost 3 bases at V and 9 bases at J; junction bases unmatched: 2. DNA for the CDR3: TGTGCCAGCAGTGAGGGACTAGCGGGAAGTGAGCAGTTCTTC. The encoded protein is CASSEGLAGSEQFF.

As DNA, the CDR3 is TGTGCCAGCCCTCCCCGGGCAGGAGGTACCTACGAGCAGTACTTC. Protein product: CASPPRAGGTYEQYF. This chain uses TRBV28 with TRBJ2-7, with D possibly being TRBD2 (5 bases). The CDR3 loop spans 15 amino acids. Germline V CDR1 and CDR2: MDHEN, SYDVKM. V lost 8 bases to trimming and J lost 2 bases, with 19 bases between them. Full variable domain (outside the CDR3, taken from reference TRBV28 and TRBJ2-7): DVKVTQSSRYLVKRTGEKVFLECVQDMDHENMFWYRQDPGLGLRLIYFSYDVKMKEKGDIPEGYSVSREKKERFSLILESASTNQTSMYLCASPPRAGGTYEQYFGPGTRLTVT.

This chain connects TRBV10-3 to TRBJ2-7; weak D call: TRBD2 (5 bases). Germline V gene sequence: CDR1 ENHRY, CDR2 SYGVKD. This CDR3 has 12 residues. Trimming pared 10 bases from V and 6 bases from J, leaving 16 bases between. The CDR3 DNA reads as TGTGCCACTTCTTGGGGTGCGGGCGAGCAGTACTTC. Translated: CATSWGAGEQYF.

The J gene is TRBJ2-1, the V gene TRBV27; a weak D match, TRBD1 (6 bases). The CDR3 spans 16 residues. The V and J ends lost 4 bases and 1 base respectively, with 14 bases between them. CDR1 MNHEY and CDR2 SMNVEV come from the germline V gene (reference sequence). This chain's CDR3 is CASSSNRVRSYNEQFF. In nucleotides, the CDR3 is TGTGCCAGCAGTTCCAACAGGGTCAGGTCCTACAATGAGCAGTTCTTC.

The V gene is TRBV7-9, the J gene TRBJ1-5; D is possibly TRBD1 (5 bases). V lost 5 bases and J 5 bases, leaving 13 bases between the germline ends. The germline gives CDR1 SEHNR, CDR2 FQNEAQ (reference sequence). The length of the CDR3 is 14 residues. As DNA, the CDR3 is TGTGCCAGCAGCCCCCGGGGGGGTGATCAGCCCCAGCATTTT. Residues: CASSPRGGDQPQHF. Using reference TRBV7-9 and TRBJ1-5 for the parts outside the CDR3, the full variable domain is DTGVSQNPRHKITKRGQNVTFRCDPISEHNRLYWYRQTLGQGPEFLTYFQNEAQLEKSRLLSDRFSAERPKGSFSTLEIQRTEQGDSAMYLCASSPRGGDQPQHFGDGTRLSIL.

The sample holds one count of this clone. The chain links TRBV5-1 to TRBJ2-7; 8 bases match TRBD2. This CDR3 is 13 amino acids long. CDR1 SGHRS and CDR2 YFSETQ come from the germline V gene. The trim removed 1 base at V and 4 bases at J, leaving 1 base unmatched. CDR3 sequence reads: CASSLTSGYEQYF. The CDR3 DNA is TGCGCCAGCAGCTTGACTAGCGGATACGAGCAGTACTTC.

The V call is TRBV28, the J call TRBJ2-7; no definite D call. There are 11 residues in the CDR3. The germline V gene encodes CDR1 MDHEN and CDR2 SYDVKM. Trimming left V 6 bases short and J 1 base short, with 4 bases between. The CDR3 coding sequence is TGTGCCAGCAGCGGTTCCTACGAGCAGTACTTC. It encodes CASSGSYEQYF.

V and J are TRBV9 and TRBJ1-2, with 9 bases fitting TRBD1. Per the germline V gene, CDR1 is SGDLS and CDR2 is YYNGEE. The length of the CDR3 is 15 residues. With 3 bases clipped from V and 2 bases from J, the junction kept 5 bases outside the gene matches. This chain's CDR3 is CASSAGQGPNYGYTF. CDR3 in DNA: TGTGCCAGCAGCGCGGGACAGGGACCCAACTATGGCTACACCTTC.

The V call is TRBV11-2, the J call TRBJ2-4, with D possibly being TRBD1 (6 bases). The length of the CDR3 is 13 residues. The V and J ends lost 5 bases and 7 bases respectively, with 12 bases between them. Germline assignment: CDR1 SGHAT and CDR2 FQNNGV. CDR3 sequence reads: CASSLTRGNIQYF. CDR3 sequence (DNA): TGTGCCAGCAGCCTCACTAGGGGGAACATTCAGTACTTC.

This chain uses TRBV5-1 with TRBJ2-7, with 9 bases identical to TRBD2. In germline, CDR1 is SGHRS, CDR2 YFSETQ. The trim removed 1 base at V and 4 bases at J, leaving 3 bases unmatched. This CDR3 has 14 residues. For the CDR3, the DNA is TGCGCCAGCAGCTTGCAGGCGGGAGGGTACGAGCAGTACTTC. Translated, it gives CASSLQAGGYEQYF.

The chain couples TRBV18 to TRBJ1-1, with D perhaps matching TRBD1 (6 bases). Per germline, CDR1 KGHSH and CDR2 LQKENI. The CDR3 contains 15 residues. Trimming took 2 bases from V and 4 from J, leaving 14 bases between them. CDR3 nucleotides: TGTGCCAGCTCACCAGAAGGGGGGCTCGGCACTGAAGCTTTCTTT. Translated: CASSPEGGLGTEAFF.

The chain has TRBV29-1 and TRBJ1-4; D is uncertain. V was cut by 6 bases and J by 0 bases, with 11 bases left in between. The CDR3 runs 14 residues. Germline CDR1 SQVTM, CDR2 ANQGSEA. CDR3 DNA sequence: TGCAGCGTGGGTGGTGGGTCAACTAATGAAAAACTGTTTTTT. Translated: CSVGGGSTNEKLFF.